The 25 T cell receptor beta chains presented below share a single source sample, sequenced in a study of blood T cell repertoires in COVID-19. Using immunoSEQ multiplex PCR, the repertoire was profiled, and TCRdb retains in-frame clones only, with some absent. The data contain roughly 180,000 clones, approximately 88% of them singletons. Sample: PBMCs or T cells enriched from blood (not recorded which). The receptors originated from an older woman who had recovered from COVID-19.

This rearrangement joins TRBV7-9 to TRBJ2-1, with TRBD2 matching 8 bases. Trimming cost V 5 bases and J 6 bases; bases outside gene matches: 9. Germline CDR1 reads SEHNR; CDR2 reads FQNEAQ (reference sequence). The CDR3 loop spans 15 amino acids. CDR3 nucleotide sequence: TGTGCCAGCAGCACGTTAGCGGGGCTCGCCAATGAGCAGTTCTTC. Translation: CASSTLAGLANEQFF. The full variable domain, with the rest looked up from reference TRBV7-9 and TRBJ2-1, is DTGVSQNPRHKITKRGQNVTFRCDPISEHNRLYWYRQTLGQGPEFLTYFQNEAQLEKSRLLSDRFSAERPKGSFSTLEIQRTEQGDSAMYLCASSTLAGLANEQFFGPGTRLTVL.

The chain has TRBV9 and TRBJ2-3; tentatively, D is TRBD2 (6 bases). Germline-derived CDR1 and CDR2 are SGDLS and YYNGEE. This CDR3 is 14 amino acids long. The V end was cut by 2 bases, the J end by 1 base, with 8 bases between. The CDR3 DNA sequence: TGTGCCAGCAGCGTGTGGGGGGGCACAGATACGCAGTATTTT. Translated: CASSVWGGTDTQYF.

V gene TRBV7-2 combines with J gene TRBJ2-7; D gene uncertain. Germline V CDR1 and CDR2: SGHTA, FQGNSA. Trimming pared 5 bases from V and 3 bases from J, leaving 11 bases between. The CDR3 loop spans 13 amino acids. CDR3 in amino acids: CASSPTRDYEQYF. The CDR3 DNA follows: TGTGCCAGCAGCCCCACGCGAGACTACGAGCAGTACTTC.

The chain joins TRBV5-1 to TRBJ1-2, with D possibly matching TRBD1 (5 bases). Trimming shortened V by 6 bases and J by 7 bases, and 22 bases separated the two germline ends. Germline-derived CDR1 and CDR2 are SGHRS and YFSETQ. The CDR3 loop spans 15 amino acids. Here the CDR3 reads CASTLSHGGTSGYTF. The DNA of the CDR3 is TGCGCCAGCACCCTGTCCCACGGAGGGACTTCTGGCTACACCTTC.

This chain uses TRBV30 with TRBJ1-6; the D gene is possibly TRBD1 (6 bases). The germline CDR1 and CDR2 sequences are GTSNPN and SVGIG (reference sequence). Trimming removed 6 bases from V and 7 bases from J, with 16 bases in between. The CDR3 has 14 residues. The CDR3 protein is CACYSGQTNSPLHF. The CDR3 nucleotides read TGTGCCTGCTATTCGGGACAAACAAATTCACCCCTCCACTTT.

The rearrangement uses TRBV5-5 and TRBJ1-2, with 10 nucleotides matching TRBD1. The V segment lost 4 bases and the J segment 6 bases; nucleotides outside the gene matches: 6. The CDR3 is made up of 14 amino acids. The V gene's germline CDR1 is SGHKS and CDR2 YYEKEE (reference sequence). CDR3 DNA sequence: TGTGCCAGCAGCCTGGGACAGGGGAGGAATGGCTACACCTTC. This encodes CASSLGQGRNGYTF.

This chain joins TRBV29-1 and TRBJ2-1; tentative D call: TRBD2 (5 bases). The CDR3 consists of 16 residues. CDR1 is SQVTM and CDR2 is ANQGSEA in the germline V gene. V lost 0 bases and J lost 5, with 17 bases in between. CDR3 nucleotides: TGCAGCGTTGAAGAGAACGGAGCCGCGCGGGACAATGAGCAGTTCTTC. This gives the protein CSVEENGAARDNEQFF.

This sequence joins TRBV2 and TRBJ1-1; D may be TRBD1 (5 bases). Germline values: CDR1 SNHLY, CDR2 FYNNEI. This CDR3 region has 16 residues. Trimming took 1 base from V and 10 from J, leaving 22 bases between them. CDR3 region: CASSEVPGTSLGPAFF. The CDR3 bases are TGTGCCAGCAGTGAAGTCCCCGGGACTTCCTTAGGACCAGCTTTCTTT.

This CDR3 reads CASSSAGYDTDTQYF. CDR3 in DNA: TGTGCCAGCTCCAGCGCGGGGTACGACACAGATACGCAGTATTTT. This rearrangement joins TRBV18 to TRBJ2-3, with D perhaps TRBD2 (6 bases). V shed 6 bases and J shed 2 bases, with 15 bases lying between them. Germline loops: CDR1 KGHSH, CDR2 LQKENI. The CDR3 sequence is 15 residues long.

V usage is TRBV2 and J usage is TRBJ2-2; the match to TRBD2 covers 12 bases. V lost 11 bases, J lost 6 bases, and 13 bases stayed unmatched. The CDR3 is 16 residues long. Germline-derived CDR1 and CDR2 are SNHLY and FYNNEI. The CDR3 loop reads CAGTSGRTGEAGELFF. CDR3 in DNA: TGTGCCGGAACTAGCGGGAGGACCGGGGAGGCCGGGGAGCTGTTTTTT.

This clone has only a few counts. The chain combines TRBV13 with TRBJ2-1; TRBD2 might be the D (6 bases). Germline CDR1 and CDR2: PRHDT and FYEKMQ (reference sequence). V shed 0 bases and J shed 13 bases, with 25 bases lying between them. CDR3 length equals 17 residues. The CDR3 sequence is CASSLGGAIGSGLSQFF. CDR3 DNA sequence: TGTGCCAGCAGCTTAGGGGGCGCAATTGGGAGCGGGCTCAGCCAGTTCTTC.

This rearrangement joins TRBV5-1 to TRBJ2-2; TRBD2 agrees at 9 bases. Looked up from germline, CDR1 is SGHRS and CDR2 is YFSETQ. The CDR3 loop spans 18 amino acids. Unmatched junction bases numbered 15, after V lost 4 bases and J lost 5 bases. This CDR3 reads CASSRFLTGLAGTGELFF. CDR3 nucleotides: TGCGCCAGCAGCCGGTTCCTAACGGGACTAGCCGGAACCGGGGAGCTGTTTTTT.

J is TRBJ1-1 and V is TRBV7-2; D not resolved. CDR1 and CDR2 (germline): SGHTA, FQGNSA. The CDR3 is 15 residues long. V was trimmed by 1 base and J by 3 bases, leaving 12 bases between them. CDR3 loop: CASSLVGQIYTEAFF. The CDR3 DNA reads TGTGCCAGCAGCTTAGTTGGCCAGATCTACACTGAAGCTTTCTTT.

The chain combines TRBV4-1 with TRBJ2-1; D is undetermined. V shed 4 bases and J shed 6 bases, with 16 bases lying between them. Germline V CDR1 and CDR2: MGHRA, YSYEKL. The CDR3 is made up of 15 amino acids. This CDR3 is CASSPQTGVFNEQFF. The CDR3 DNA follows: TGCGCCAGCAGCCCGCAAACGGGTGTATTCAATGAGCAGTTCTTC.

The chain recombines TRBV5-1 with TRBJ2-3; D is perhaps TRBD2 (5 bases). CDR1 SGHRS and CDR2 YFSETQ come from the germline V gene. The CDR3 sequence is 13 residues long. The ends were cut back, 5 bases at V and 0 bases at J, with 7 bases in the middle. The CDR3: CASRADSTDTQYF. The DNA for the CDR3 is TGCGCCAGCAGAGCGGATAGCACAGATACGCAGTATTTT.

The CDR3 sequence is CASSPGTGLYF. The CDR3 DNA reads TGTGCCAGCAGCCCCGGGACAGGGCTTTACTTC. The chain uses TRBV3-1 (or the pseudogene TRBV3-2) and TRBJ2-7; 9 bases match TRBD1. With V trimmed by 4 bases and J by 13 bases, 5 bases remained unmatched. Germline CDR1 reads LGHDT; CDR2 reads YNNKEL (reference sequence). The length of the CDR3 is 11 residues.

V gene TRBV23-1 combines with J gene TRBJ2-3; 12 positions agree with TRBD2. TRBV23-1 is given ORF status, its function remaining uncertain. V lost 2 bases and J lost 2; bases outside the gene matches: 11. The CDR3 consists of 19 residues. The CDR3 bases are TGCGCCAGCAGTCAAGCTCGCCGGACTAGCGGGACACTCACAGATACGCAGTATTTT. Encoded protein: CASSQARRTSGTLTDTQYF.

The chain links TRBV28 to TRBJ2-7; possibly TRBD2 for D (5 bases). V was shortened by 10 bases and J by 2 bases, with 12 bases between the two germline ends. This CDR3 is built from 12 residues. Per germline, CDR1 MDHEN and CDR2 SYDVKM. In DNA form, the CDR3 reads TGTGCCACGGGAACAAGCCCCTACGAGCAGTACTTC. Its translation is CATGTSPYEQYF.

A remark on this clone: One end of the junction varies from germline; a read error may be responsible. The rearrangement links TRBV29-1 to TRBJ2-7, with 12 nucleotides matching TRBD2. There are 14 residues in the CDR3. CDR1 and CDR2 from the germline V gene are SQVTM and ANQGSEA. The CDR3 DNA sequence: TGCAGCGTCGAAGGACTAGCGGGATTTTACGAGCAGTACTTC. The encoded protein is CSVEGLAGFYEQYF.

As DNA, the CDR3 is TGTGCCAGCAGCCAGGAGGCGACCGGGACTATACACAATGAGCAGTTCTTC. Its translation: CASSQEATGTIHNEQFF. The chain joins TRBV2 to TRBJ2-1, with 7 nucleotides matching TRBD2. CDR1 SNHLY and CDR2 FYNNEI come from the germline V gene. The length of the CDR3 is 17 residues. With 6 bases clipped from V and 5 bases from J, the junction kept 16 bases outside the gene matches.

This sequence joins TRBV10-1 and TRBJ2-7, with D unresolved. The ends were cut back, 2 bases at V and 4 bases at J, with 15 bases in the middle. CDR3 length: 15 amino acids. Germline V gene data show CDR1 as WNHNN and CDR2 as SYGVQD (reference sequence). CDR3 amino acids: CASSEGRSFIYEQYF. CDR3 bases: TGCGCCAGCAGTGAGGGCCGGAGTTTTATTTACGAGCAGTACTTC.

The V and J genes are TRBV15 and TRBJ1-3; D ambiguous. Germline CDR1 and CDR2: LNHNV and YYDKDF (reference sequence). CDR3 size: 16 residues. Trimming took 0 bases from V and 0 from J, leaving 9 bases between them. CDR3 nucleotide sequence: TGTGCCACCAGCAGAGATCGGGGTCTCTCTGGAAACACCATATATTTT. Its translation: CATSRDRGLSGNTIYF.

The CDR3 region has the DNA TGTGCCAGCAGCTTGGCGCCAGAGGACTATGGCTACACCTTC. Translation gives CASSLAPEDYGYTF. The chain employs TRBV5-8 and TRBJ1-2, with D hard to call. Germline V CDR1 and CDR2: SGHTS, YDEGEE. The CDR3 contains 14 residues. V lost 0 bases, J lost 3 bases, and 9 bases lay in between.

As DNA, the CDR3 is TGTGCCACCAGTGGGGGACAGGGACCCTTTACTGAAGCTTTCTTT. Translation: CATSGGQGPFTEAFF. The chain joins TRBV24-1 to TRBJ1-1; 9 bases are shared with TRBD1. The CDR3 has 15 residues. Germline-derived CDR1 and CDR2 are KGHDR and SFDVKD. The V segment lost 5 bases and the J segment 5 bases; nucleotides outside the gene matches: 8.

The CDR3 DNA reads TGTGCCAGCAGCCAAGACAGGGGGCACTCACCCCTCCACTTT. It codes for CASSQDRGHSPLHF. The chain couples TRBV3-1 (or the pseudogene TRBV3-2) to TRBJ1-6; TRBD1 agrees at 8 bases. The germline CDR1 and CDR2 sequences are LGHDT and YNNKEL (reference sequence). The trim removed 0 bases at V and 10 bases at J, leaving 2 bases unmatched. The length of the CDR3 is 14 residues.